A single sample is the source of the 9 T cell receptor beta chains below, sequenced in a study of blood T cell repertoires in COVID-19. Some clones are missing from TCRdb's copy, which holds only in-frame ones; the method was immunoSEQ multiplex PCR. The repertoire holds tens of thousands of clones, with about 88% as singletons. What was sequenced was peripheral blood. The source of these receptors is a human donor with active COVID-19. The donor label of this sample is uncertain.

This clone occurred once. This sequence joins TRBV29-1 and TRBJ1-2; D might be TRBD1 (5 bases). With 4 bases removed from V and 6 bases from J, the gap between germline ends came to 12 bases. The CDR3 contains 12 residues. CDR1 and CDR2 (germline): SQVTM, ANQGSEA. This CDR3 reads CSVVQGGDGYTF. In DNA, the CDR3 is TGCAGCGTTGTGCAGGGAGGCGATGGCTACACCTTC.

This clone was observed once. The chain recombines TRBV5-1 with TRBJ1-1, with D maybe TRBD1 (6 bases). CDR3 length equals 14 residues. CDR1 is SGHRS and CDR2 is YFSETQ in the germline V gene. Trimming took 3 bases from V and 3 from J, leaving 12 bases between them. For the CDR3, the DNA is TGCGCCAGCAGCTCCCCCAGGACAGACACTGAAGCTTTCTTT. Residues: CASSSPRTDTEAFF.

V usage is TRBV5-1 and J usage is TRBJ1-1, with 7 bases lining up with TRBD1. Germline loops: CDR1 SGHRS, CDR2 YFSETQ. With 2 bases clipped from V and 4 bases from J, the junction kept 5 bases outside the gene matches. This CDR3 contains 14 residues. This CDR3 reads CASSFQGGGTEAFF. In nucleotides, the CDR3 is TGCGCCAGCAGCTTTCAGGGGGGAGGCACTGAAGCTTTCTTT.

The chain is built from TRBV19 and TRBJ2-1; 8 bases align to TRBD2. This CDR3 is built from 13 residues. V dropped 7 bases and J dropped 8; count of bases not matched to a gene: 7. Germline CDR1 LNHDA, CDR2 SQIVND (reference sequence). The CDR3 bases are TGTGCCAGTAACACGGGACTAGTCGATGAGCAGTTCTTC. The encoded protein is CASNTGLVDEQFF.

The chain has TRBV10-3 and TRBJ2-7; possible D gene TRBD1, 5 bases. V shed 6 bases and J shed 6 bases, with 9 bases lying between them. Germline CDR1 reads ENHRY; CDR2 reads SYGVKD. CDR3 length: 11 residues. The CDR3 DNA reads as TGTGCCATCAGCAGGGAAAGCGAGCAGTACTTC. This gives the protein CAISRESEQYF.

This chain joins TRBV14 and TRBJ2-7; 9 bases agree with TRBD1. Germline V lookup: CDR1 SGHDN, CDR2 FVKESK. CDR3 length: 16 residues. Trimming cost V 3 bases and J 0 bases; bases outside gene matches: 6. The CDR3 region is CASSHWDRADSYEQYF. In DNA, the CDR3 is TGTGCCAGCAGCCATTGGGACAGGGCCGACTCCTACGAGCAGTACTTC.

CDR3 residues: CASSPIQGVHEQYF. CDR3 DNA sequence: TGTGCCAGTAGTCCTATACAGGGAGTCCACGAGCAGTACTTC. The chain employs TRBV19 and TRBJ2-7; the D gene is possibly TRBD1 (6 bases). Germline assignment: CDR1 LNHDA and CDR2 SQIVND (reference sequence). Between the trimmed V and J ends, which lost 5 bases and 5 bases, there was a span of 16 bases. CDR3 length equals 14 residues.

This chain connects TRBV28 to TRBJ2-7; 7 bases are shared with TRBD1. This CDR3 region has 14 residues. V was clipped by 6 bases and J by 2 bases; unmatched bases: 7. CDR1 is MDHEN, CDR2 SYDVKM, per germline. The chain's CDR3 is CASRKTGKAYEQYF. The CDR3 coding sequence is TGTGCCAGCAGGAAGACAGGGAAAGCCTACGAGCAGTACTTC.

V and J are TRBV20-1 and TRBJ1-1; D is possibly TRBD1 (6 bases). V was trimmed by 6 bases and J by 7 bases, leaving 12 bases between them. The CDR3 consists of 11 residues. Germline V gene sequence: CDR1 DFQATT, CDR2 SNEGSKA (reference sequence). In DNA, the CDR3 is TGCAGTGCCTCGGACAGCTATGAAGCTTTCTTT. Encoded protein: CSASDSYEAFF.